These 16 T cell receptor beta chains were all obtained from the same sample, sequenced in a study of long-term antiretroviral therapy in people with HIV. Survey level was the resolution at which the v3.0 immunoSEQ assay ran. Profiling relied on immunoSEQ multiplex PCR, and the TCRdb table lists in-frame clones only, not all of them. The sample has 40,000 to 50,000 clones; approximately 94% are singletons. The sample consisted of unsorted PBMCs, taken about 9.1 years after starting antiretroviral therapy. The receptors shown here come from a man aged 25 to 40 with HIV.

V usage is TRBV19 and J usage is TRBJ2-7; D may be TRBD1 or TRBD2 (5 bases each). With 0 bases removed from V and 4 bases from J, the gap between germline ends came to 13 bases. Germline-derived CDR1 and CDR2 are LNHDA and SQIVND (reference sequence). The CDR3 loop spans 15 amino acids. CDR3 region: CASSIDSRGAYEQYF. DNA for the CDR3: TGTGCCAGTAGTATAGACTCTCGGGGCGCATACGAGCAGTACTTC.

V usage is TRBV6-5 and J usage is TRBJ2-7, with a weak D call TRBD1 (6 bases). V was shortened by 2 bases and J by 2 bases, with 10 bases between the two germline ends. This CDR3 is built from 14 residues. Germline-derived CDR1 and CDR2 are MNHEY and SVGAGI. CDR3 DNA: TGTGCCAGCAGTTACGGGACATTCACCTACGAGCAGTACTTC. Translation gives CASSYGTFTYEQYF.

DNA for the CDR3: TGTGCCAGCAGCTTAGGAGTAGCGGACCAAGAGACCCAGTACTTC. The encoded protein is CASSLGVADQETQYF. The rearrangement joins TRBV5-6 to TRBJ2-5, with D possibly matching TRBD2 (6 bases). The germline gives CDR1 SGHDT, CDR2 YYEEEE. The ends were cut back, 2 bases at V and 0 bases at J, with 11 bases in the middle. The CDR3 covers 15 residues.

The V call is TRBV6-5, the J call TRBJ1-5; D is perhaps TRBD1 (5 bases). Germline loops: CDR1 MNHEY, CDR2 SVGAGI. The V end lost 0 bases, the J end lost 7 bases, and 13 bases lay between the germline ends. This CDR3 contains 15 residues. CDR3 DNA: TGTGCCAGCAGTTACTCGATGGGGGGGGAGCAGCCCCAGCATTTT. Translation: CASSYSMGGEQPQHF.

This sequence joins TRBV9 and TRBJ1-3; D gene ambiguous. This CDR3 is 15 amino acids long. Trimming took 2 bases from V and 4 from J, leaving 13 bases between them. From germline, CDR1 is SGDLS and CDR2 YYNGEE. CDR3 in amino acids: CASSVSQLAGNTIYF. The CDR3, as DNA: TGTGCCAGCAGCGTTTCTCAACTGGCCGGAAACACCATATATTTT.

The V call is TRBV7-8, the J call TRBJ2-7, with a weak D call TRBD1 (6 bases). CDR1 is SGHVS and CDR2 is FQNEAQ in the germline V gene. The CDR3 covers 16 residues. V was pared by 3 bases and J by 4 bases, with 19 bases between. CDR3 residues: CASSFSWAGEKYEQYF. Written as DNA, the CDR3 is TGTGCCAGCAGCTTTAGCTGGGCAGGGGAAAAGTACGAGCAGTACTTC.

This clone was detected only a few times. The rearrangement links TRBV9 to TRBJ2-2; 10 positions agree with TRBD2. With V trimmed by 2 bases and J by 3 bases, 1 base remained unmatched. The CDR3 length is 15 residues. Looked up from germline, CDR1 is SGDLS and CDR2 is YYNGEE. The CDR3 bases are TGTGCCAGCAGCGTCACTAGCGGGGACACCGGGGAGCTGTTTTTT. This encodes CASSVTSGDTGELFF.

The J gene is TRBJ1-1, the V gene TRBV7-9; D ambiguous. V was cut by 0 bases and J by 6 bases, with 11 bases left in between. The CDR3 is 14 amino acids. The germline CDR1 and CDR2 sequences are SEHNR and FQNEAQ (reference sequence). Here the CDR3 reads CASSLAFGRAEAFF. In DNA form, the CDR3 reads TGTGCCAGCAGCTTAGCGTTTGGCCGGGCTGAAGCTTTCTTT.

CDR3 protein: CASSIIITDTQYF. The CDR3 nucleotides are TGTGCCAGTAGTATTATCATCACAGATACGCAGTATTTT. V gene TRBV19 combines with J gene TRBJ2-3; D call uncertain. Trimming cost V 3 bases and J 2 bases, with 6 bases left between them. Germline lookup yields CDR1 LNHDA and CDR2 SQIVND (reference sequence). This CDR3 is built from 13 residues.

This rearrangement joins TRBV5-6 to TRBJ2-3; 9 bases match TRBD2. V trimming: 4 bases; J trimming: 6 bases; junction bases outside the gene matches: 12. CDR3 length: 16 residues. Germline CDR1 SGHDT, CDR2 YYEEEE. The CDR3, as DNA: TGTGCCAGCAGCCACCCGGGACTAGCAGGTACTGATACGCAGTATTTT. It specifies CASSHPGLAGTDTQYF.

The CDR3 nucleotides are TGTGCCAGCAGCCTCCGGGGTCAGCCCCAGCATTTT. It translates to CASSLRGQPQHF. The chain joins TRBV7-2 to TRBJ1-5, with D uncertain. This CDR3 contains 12 residues. The V and J ends lost 5 bases and 6 bases respectively, with 8 bases between them. CDR1 is SGHTA and CDR2 is FQGNSA in the germline V gene.

V gene TRBV5-1 combines with J gene TRBJ2-5, with 7 bases aligning to TRBD2. In germline, CDR1 is SGHRS, CDR2 YFSETQ. The CDR3 is 16 residues long. Trimming at V came to 4 bases and at J to 4 bases, leaving 13 bases not matched to a gene. The CDR3: CASSTKTGGGGETQYF. The CDR3 DNA reads TGCGCCAGCAGCACCAAAACGGGGGGAGGTGGAGAGACCCAGTACTTC.

The chain couples TRBV18 to TRBJ1-2; D is uncertain. The V and J ends lost 4 bases and 8 bases respectively, with 17 bases between them. Germline V gene data show CDR1 as KGHSH and CDR2 as LQKENI. The CDR3 runs to 14 residues. The CDR3, as DNA: TGTGCCAGCTCACGGGGAGGGCCTGAAGGCGGCTACACCTTC. Translating it yields CASSRGGPEGGYTF.

CDR3 region: CASSLEGLDEKLFF. The CDR3 DNA reads TGCGCCAGCAGCTTGGAGGGATTGGACGAAAAACTGTTTTTT. The rearrangement links TRBV5-1 to TRBJ1-4, with unresolved D. From germline, CDR1 is SGHRS and CDR2 YFSETQ. The CDR3 has 14 amino acids. The V and J ends lost 0 bases and 8 bases respectively, with 11 bases between them.

J is TRBJ1-6 and V is TRBV6-5, with D perhaps matching TRBD1 (6 bases). V lost 0 bases and J 14 bases, leaving 20 bases between the germline ends. Germline values: CDR1 MNHEY, CDR2 SVGAGI. The CDR3 length is 16 residues. Here the CDR3 DNA reads TGTGCCAGCAGTTACTCATCGACAGGTTTCGGGGGATCCCTCCACTTT. As protein: CASSYSSTGFGGSLHF.

The chain uses TRBV6-1 and TRBJ2-7; D possibly corresponds to TRBD2 (6 bases). CDR1 and CDR2 (germline): MNHNS, SASEGT. With 7 bases removed from V and 2 bases from J, the gap between germline ends came to 9 bases. There are 12 residues in the CDR3. The CDR3 protein is CASMEGAYEQYF. The CDR3 coding sequence is TGTGCCAGCATGGAGGGAGCCTACGAGCAGTACTTC.